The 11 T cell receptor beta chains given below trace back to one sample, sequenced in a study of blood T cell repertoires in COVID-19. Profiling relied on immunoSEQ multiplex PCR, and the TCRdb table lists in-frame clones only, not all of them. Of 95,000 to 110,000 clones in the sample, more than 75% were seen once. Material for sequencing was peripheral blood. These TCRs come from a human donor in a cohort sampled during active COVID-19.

This CDR3 is CASGNGVGNTIYF. CDR3 bases: TGTGCTAGTGGAAACGGGGTTGGAAACACCATATATTTT. The chain uses TRBV12-5 and TRBJ1-3; the D is unclear. CDR1 and CDR2 from the germline V gene are LGHNT and FRNRAP. V was shortened by 6 bases and J by 3 bases, with 9 bases between the two germline ends. This CDR3 region has 13 residues.

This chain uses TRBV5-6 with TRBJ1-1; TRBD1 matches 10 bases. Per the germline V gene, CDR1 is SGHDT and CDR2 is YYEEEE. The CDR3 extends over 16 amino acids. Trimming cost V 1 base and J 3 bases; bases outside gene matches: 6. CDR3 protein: CASSLYGQGVDTEAFF. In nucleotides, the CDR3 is TGTGCCAGCAGCTTGTACGGACAGGGGGTGGACACTGAAGCTTTCTTT.

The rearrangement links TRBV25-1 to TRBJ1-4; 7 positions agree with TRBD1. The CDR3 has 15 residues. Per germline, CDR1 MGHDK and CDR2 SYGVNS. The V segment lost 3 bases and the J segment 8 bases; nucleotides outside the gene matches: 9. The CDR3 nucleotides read TGTGCCAGCAGTGACCAGACAGGGCGAGTAGAAAAACTGTTTTTT. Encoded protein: CASSDQTGRVEKLFF.

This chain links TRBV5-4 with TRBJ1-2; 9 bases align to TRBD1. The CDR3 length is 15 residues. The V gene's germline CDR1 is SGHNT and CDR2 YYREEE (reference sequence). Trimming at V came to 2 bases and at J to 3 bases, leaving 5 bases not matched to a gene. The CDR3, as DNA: TGTGCCAGCAGCTTTCCGACAGGGGGAGACTATGGCTACACCTTC. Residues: CASSFPTGGDYGYTF.

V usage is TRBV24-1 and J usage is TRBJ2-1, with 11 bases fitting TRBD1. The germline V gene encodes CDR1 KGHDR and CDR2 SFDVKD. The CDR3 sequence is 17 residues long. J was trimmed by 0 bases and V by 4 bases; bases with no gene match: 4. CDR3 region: CATSDTGTGGSYNEQFF. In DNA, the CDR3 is TGTGCCACCAGTGACACCGGGACAGGGGGCTCCTACAATGAGCAGTTCTTC.

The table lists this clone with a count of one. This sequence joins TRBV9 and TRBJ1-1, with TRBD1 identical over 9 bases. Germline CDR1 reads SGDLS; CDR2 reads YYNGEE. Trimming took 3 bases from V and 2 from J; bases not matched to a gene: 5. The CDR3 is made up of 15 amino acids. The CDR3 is CASSDPGQGNTEAFF. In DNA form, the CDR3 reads TGTGCCAGCAGCGACCCGGGACAGGGCAACACTGAAGCTTTCTTT.

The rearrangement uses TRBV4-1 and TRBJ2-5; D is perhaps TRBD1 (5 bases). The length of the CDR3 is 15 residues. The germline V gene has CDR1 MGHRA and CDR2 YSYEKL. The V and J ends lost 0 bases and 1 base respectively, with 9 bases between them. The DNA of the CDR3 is TGCGCCAGCAGCCAAGATGTTACAGGCCAAGAGACCCAGTACTTC. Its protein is CASSQDVTGQETQYF.

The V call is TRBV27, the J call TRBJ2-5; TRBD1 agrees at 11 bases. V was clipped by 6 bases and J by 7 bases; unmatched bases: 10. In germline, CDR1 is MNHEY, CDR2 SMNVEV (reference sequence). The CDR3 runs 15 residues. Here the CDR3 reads CASSPRGGTGGTQYF. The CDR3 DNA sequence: TGTGCCAGCAGCCCCCGGGGGGGGACAGGGGGGACCCAGTACTTC.

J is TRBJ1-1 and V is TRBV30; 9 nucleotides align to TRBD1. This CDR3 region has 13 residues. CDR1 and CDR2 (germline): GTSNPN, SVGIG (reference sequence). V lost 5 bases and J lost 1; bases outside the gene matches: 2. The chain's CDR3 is CAWGGQGNTEAFF. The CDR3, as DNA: TGTGCCTGGGGGGGACAGGGGAACACTGAAGCTTTCTTT.

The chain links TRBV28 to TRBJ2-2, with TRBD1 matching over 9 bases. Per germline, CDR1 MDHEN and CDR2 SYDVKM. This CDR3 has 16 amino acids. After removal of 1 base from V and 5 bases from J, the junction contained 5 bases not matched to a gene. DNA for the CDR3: TGTGCCAGCAGTTTATCGGGACAGGGAAAAACCGGGGAGCTGTTTTTT. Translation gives CASSLSGQGKTGELFF.

The CDR3: CASSYQGATEAFF. Here the CDR3 DNA reads TGTGCCAGCAGCTACCAGGGGGCGACTGAAGCTTTCTTT. This rearrangement joins TRBV5-4 to TRBJ1-1, with 8 bases that match TRBD1. V dropped 3 bases and J dropped 5; count of bases not matched to a gene: 3. CDR3 length equals 13 residues. CDR1 is SGHNT, CDR2 YYREEE, per germline (reference sequence).